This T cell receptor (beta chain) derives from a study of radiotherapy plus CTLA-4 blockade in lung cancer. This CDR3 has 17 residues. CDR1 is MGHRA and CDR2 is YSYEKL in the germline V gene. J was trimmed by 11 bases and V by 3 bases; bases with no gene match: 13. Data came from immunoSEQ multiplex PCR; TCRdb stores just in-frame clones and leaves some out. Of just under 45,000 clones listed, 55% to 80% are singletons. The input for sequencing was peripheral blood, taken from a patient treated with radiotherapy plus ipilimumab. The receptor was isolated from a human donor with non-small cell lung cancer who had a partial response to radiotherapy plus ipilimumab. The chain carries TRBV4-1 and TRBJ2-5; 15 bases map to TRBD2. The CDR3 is CASSQPLGGLAGGRQYF. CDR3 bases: TGCGCCAGCAGCCAGCCCCTCGGGGGACTAGCGGGAGGCAGGCAGTACTTC.